This T cell receptor (beta chain) was documented in a study of blood T cell repertoires in COVID-19. As for the study in general: Italy, Spain and the United States were the sources of the convalescent and acute COVID-19 samples. T cells, B-cell-depleted T cells, or PBMCs supplied cDNA or gDNA.

The V gene lost 4 bases and the J gene lost 4 bases, with 9 bases spanning the gap. Germline values: CDR1 KGHDR, CDR2 SFDVKD. The CDR3 is 13 amino acids. The data were produced by immunoSEQ multiplex PCR, yet TCRdb's version contains in-frame clones alone and is incomplete. The sample yields under 150,000 clones, around 83% seen once. This TCR came from a man aged 40-49 years with acute or convalescent COVID-19. V and J are TRBV24-1 and TRBJ1-2; D is perhaps TRBD1 (5 bases). The source material was peripheral blood. CDR3 loop: CATSDAGFYGYTF. The CDR3, as DNA: TGTGCCACCAGTGACGCAGGGTTCTATGGCTACACCTTC.